This T cell receptor beta chain appears in the sequencing data of a study of cytomegalovirus exposure and HLA in healthy donors (dated by TCRdb to the late 2010s). Regarding the complete study: In an earlier analysis of about 560 of the donors, 276 Gb of sequence data and some 120 million unique TCR beta sequences from about 190 million T cells were reported. Among roughly 400 genotyped donors of the cohort, an average of roughly 230,000 unique TCR beta nucleotide sequences was sequenced per donor, of which roughly 18% were non-productive. Donor age, sex, ethnicity and CMV serostatus were compiled alongside the repertoire data. Approximately 300 gigabases of sequencing data and tens of millions of unique TCR sequences made up an early release that covered about 640 HLA-typed donors. The study aimed to test whether signatures of past pathogen exposure could be identified by cataloging public T cell receptors. Both class I and class II loci were covered by HLA typing, at four-digit resolution. To predict cytomegalovirus infection status, the study brought together high-throughput TCR immunosequencing, statistical association of individual TCRs with disease status, and machine learning. Typing coverage varied by locus: about 629-640 donors for A, B, C, DRB1 and DQB1; about 520 for DQA1; some 610 for DPA1; some 470 for DPB1. In a later analysis, previously published TCR beta repertoires from hundreds of donors were re-analyzed and high-resolution HLA genotyping was added so that TCR occurrence patterns could be studied. The study used immunosequencing to profile the T cell repertoires of about 670 subjects and linked those repertoires to cytomegalovirus serostatus. Besides the first cohort of 666 subjects, a separate validation cohort made up of 120 different subjects was used. Four to six DR-DQ haplotypes were handled as single units for association and clustering, since linkage in the cohort was strong. Every repertoire in the discovery cohort had been generated on one and the same sequencing platform. Of the 300 to 500 genotyped donors, 75% to 85% were placed in the genetic ancestry cluster associated with self-reported Caucasian donors. In a later genetic analysis, genome-wide SNP genotypes for about 55% of the roughly 700 donors were used, and that subset was treated as a discovery cohort. An earlier analysis of a few hundred of the donors applied high-throughput TCR beta sequencing to assess whether each TCR beta V gene segment acted as functional or pseudogenic. Rather than using new phenotypic data, the later analysis identified candidate immune exposures from TCR beta sequences and from how often those sequences occurred across donors.

Regarding this clone: Its recognized antigen is unknown. The sample holds no much larger clone one base away, and base qualities are not on file.

The cohort consisted of some 730 healthy bone marrow donors. At the time of sampling, every cohort member was nominally healthy, though immune exposures that went unrecorded were likely present. The donor tested CMV seropositive and was one of the 289 seropositive cohort members. Every donor gave a peripheral blood sample, and the peripheral blood mononuclear cells from that sample were used for TCR beta sequencing. Genomic DNA extraction from the blood cell samples was performed with the Qiagen DNeasy Blood Extraction Kit. Study-level results and caveats: In vitro tests confirmed that three of the cytomegalovirus-associated TCR beta chains recognize cytomegalovirus antigens. The authors suggested that the approach could potentially be extended to other disease states and immunological phenotypes. A later analysis found that HLA-associated TCR beta chains were more clonally expanded and had lower generation probabilities than equally common non-associated chains. A later analysis associated 15,000 or so TCR beta sequences with specific HLA alleles at a false discovery rate of 0.05. Strong co-occurrence of HLA alleles, especially DR and DQ, made assigning TCR associations to individual alleles difficult. An earlier analysis of approximately 600 of the donors showed that most TCR beta V segments appeared in productive rearrangements either about 87% or about 30% of the time, which broadly matched IMGT annotations. The study gave a list of some 150 TCR beta chains associated with cytomegalovirus. While some public TCRs were present in many individuals, most TCR sequences turned up only very rarely across donors. Because counts were too low, some 17 rarely observed V segments, including chromosome 9 orphons, were left out of the earlier analysis of 500 to 650 of the donors. The presence/absence analyses assumed that sequencing depth was roughly uniform across donors, and that assumption may not be true. A later analysis reported that several top co-occurrence clusters appeared linked to parvovirus B19, influenza, CMV and Epstein-Barr virus. A later analysis found that most CMV-associated TCR beta chains appeared HLA-restricted, with HLA associations seemingly driven largely by CMV exposure. A further reported finding was that TCR beta sequences accurately predicted the HLA-A and HLA-B alleles for most subjects in the first cohort. A later analysis found that TCR association rates varied across HLA loci, with DRB1 alleles showing the most associated TCRs and HLA-C alleles the fewest. Some IMGT-functional V segments, including TRBV6-2 and TRBV6-3, could not be distinguished by the 87-base-pair reads and were therefore excluded. Correlated functional status among segregating V segments might reflect linkage disequilibrium, but an unknown experimental factor could not be ruled out. Because HLA typing was missing for some donors at each locus, association tests included only the typed subset. The classifier was reported to diagnose cytomegalovirus status with high specificity and sensitivity in both the original cohort and the validation cohort. Immune exposure information for the cohort was limited to CMV serostatus. Only TCR beta chains were sequenced in this cohort, and the absence of alpha or paired-chain data limited detectable features. According to a later genetic analysis, donors in an Asian-associated ancestry cluster had fewer N-insertions in productive TCRs than the approximately 700-donor mean. V-gene and J-gene trimming of TCR beta chains was associated with a missense DCLRE1C variant in a later genetic analysis, and the association was replicated in an independent cohort. The sequencing pipeline was judged likely to have produced a cluster of highly shared sequence variants as a technical artifact.

CDR1 and CDR2 (KGHSH, LQKENI) derive from the germline V gene. Trimming removed 1 base from V and 5 bases from J; the gene matches leave 11 bases unexplained. Taken from cysteine to phenylalanine, the CDR3 has 19 residues. The kept DNA is CDR3 alone, 57 bases in frame from the first base. The library was built by means of the immunoSEQ multiplex PCR assay. For the multiplex PCR, a mixture combining 60 forward primers for TCR Vbeta segments and 13 reverse primers for TCR Jbeta segments was used. The CDR3 region of rearranged TCR beta genes was amplified from genomic DNA with a multiplex PCR assay. Amplified TCR beta libraries were sequenced as 87-base-pair reads on the Illumina HiSeq System. Processing in the source paper ran as follows. A later analysis counted around 72 million unique TCR beta chains across the 650 to 800 repertoires, and approximately 11 million of these chains were shared by at least two donors. A nearest-neighbor algorithm error-corrected the raw reads and collapsed the reads into unique sequences, merging closely related sequences to remove PCR and sequencing errors. To assign V, D and J gene segments, CDR3 sequences were aligned to IMGT reference sequences. Each retained sequence needed at least a six-nucleotide match to both a V gene segment and a J gene segment. Rearrangements were called productive when the CDR3 lacked stop codons and stayed in frame with V and J; all others were non-productive. CDR3 was defined according to IMGT convention as the region running from the second conserved V-encoded cysteine to the conserved J-encoded phenylalanine. The earlier analysis of about 560 of the donors excluded any sequence lacking an unambiguous match to a single V gene segment. In an earlier analysis of about 590 of the donors, a V segment was called functional when productive rearrangements were above 56.7%, and segregating when the standard deviation between donors exceeded 5%. To diagnose cytomegalovirus status from the catalog of TCR beta chain sequences, a statistical classification framework was built. A later analysis assigned V and J genes by comparing TCR nucleotide sequences with IMGT/GENE-DB human TR gene sequences. Using the TCRdist pipeline, a later analysis assigned CDR3 sequences along with most-parsimonious VDJ recombination scenarios. A later analysis defined each TCR beta chain by its CDR3 amino acid sequence plus V-gene family, and excluded reads lacking a unique V-gene family. As a way to deal with suspected cross-contamination and a sequencing artifact, a later analysis dropped hundreds of nucleotide sequences that were highly shared and had low generation probability. In a later analysis, a clonal expansion index was calculated for each public chain from normalized within-repertoire ranks of inferred template counts. Generation probabilities in a later analysis came from a VDJ recombination model fitted to out-of-frame rearrangements, and those results were checked against IGoR. A later analysis scored TCR-TCR, TCR-HLA and TCR-CMV co-occurrence with hypergeometric tests, applying a repertoire-size bias correction to TCR pairs. False discovery rates were estimated in a later analysis by permuting HLA or CMV assignments 20 times. In a later analysis, co-occurring TCRs were grouped with DBSCAN, and TCRdist sequence similarity was added when clustering was performed within HLA-allele-positive subsets. Co-occurrence clustering excluded repertoires with fewer than 30,000 or more than 120,000 public chains, plus five with anomalous nucleotide sharing. The clones in this table, taken by TCRdb from immuneACCESS, are in-frame only. Not every clone is retained; where verified, under half of the shortfall comes from an unresolved V gene, and the cause of the rest is unknown. The D gene and trimming were derived from the DNA, and the V and J assignments and clone size from that table. In this sample the table shows some 79,000 clones, less than 80% of which occur a single time. About 15% of the sample lies in the top ten.

The sequence links TRBV18 to TRBJ2-3; TRBD2 lines up with 14 middle nucleotides. This receptor was taken from a woman in her thirties or forties in good health and CMV-seropositive. Specimen: PBMCs. The CDR3 amino acid sequence is: CASSPQRLGLAGAIDTQYF. The DNA sequence reads TGTGCCAGCTCACCACAAAGGCTGGGACTAGCGGGAGCAATAGATACGCAGTATTTT.